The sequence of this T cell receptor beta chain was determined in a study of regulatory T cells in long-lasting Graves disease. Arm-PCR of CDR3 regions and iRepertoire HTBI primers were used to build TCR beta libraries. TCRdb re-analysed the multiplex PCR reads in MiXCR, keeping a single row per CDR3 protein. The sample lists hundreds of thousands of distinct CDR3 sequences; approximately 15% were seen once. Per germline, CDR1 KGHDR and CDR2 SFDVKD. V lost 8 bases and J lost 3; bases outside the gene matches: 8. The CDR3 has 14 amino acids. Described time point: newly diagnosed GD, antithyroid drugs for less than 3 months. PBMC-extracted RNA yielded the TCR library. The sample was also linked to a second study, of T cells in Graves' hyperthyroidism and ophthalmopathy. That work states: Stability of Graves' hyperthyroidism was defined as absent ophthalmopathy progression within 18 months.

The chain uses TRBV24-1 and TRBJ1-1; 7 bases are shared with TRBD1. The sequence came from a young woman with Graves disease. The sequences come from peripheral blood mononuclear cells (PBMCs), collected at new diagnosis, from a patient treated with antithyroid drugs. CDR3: CATKSTGLDTEAFF. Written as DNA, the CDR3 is TGTGCCACCAAATCGACAGGGTTAGACACTGAAGCTTTCTTT.